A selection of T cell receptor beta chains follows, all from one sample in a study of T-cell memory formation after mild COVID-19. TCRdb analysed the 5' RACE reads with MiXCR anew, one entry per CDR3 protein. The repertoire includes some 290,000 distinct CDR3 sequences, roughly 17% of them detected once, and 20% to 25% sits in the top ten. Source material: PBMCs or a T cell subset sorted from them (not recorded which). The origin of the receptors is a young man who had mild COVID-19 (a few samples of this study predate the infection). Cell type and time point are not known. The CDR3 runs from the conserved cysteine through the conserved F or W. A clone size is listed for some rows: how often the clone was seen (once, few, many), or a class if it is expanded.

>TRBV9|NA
CASSVGQTGNNSPLHF
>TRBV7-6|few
CASSLPGNTIYF
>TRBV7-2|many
CASSFGGGQPQHF
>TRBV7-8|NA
CASSLEIGGDTQYF
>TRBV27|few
CASSSLSGGTGAYGYTF
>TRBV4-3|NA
CASSPRRASSNEKLFF
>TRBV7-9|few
CASSLAFTQETQYF
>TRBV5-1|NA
CASRAMDTIYF
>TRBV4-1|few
CASSHMTGEIYNEQFF
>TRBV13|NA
CASSLGLAVNTGELFF
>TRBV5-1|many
CASSLGLASWNEQFF
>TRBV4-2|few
CASSQERGDGNSPLHF
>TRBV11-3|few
CASSGARDGPRNEQFF
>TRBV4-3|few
CASSQVPNTQYF
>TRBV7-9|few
CASSSLKRASGGIEKLFF
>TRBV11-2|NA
CASSLDTAETQYF
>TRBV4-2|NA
CASSQVATTGGNQPQHF
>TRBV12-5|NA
CASGQLAGAYEQYF
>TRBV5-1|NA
CASSFFRGDGTDTQYF
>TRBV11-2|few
CASSRTSGGRQTQYF
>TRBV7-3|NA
CASSLEGATDTQYF
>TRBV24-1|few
CATSDSDSSLYTQYF
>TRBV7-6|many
CASSSRNEQFF
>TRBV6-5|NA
CASSYDIGGGYTF
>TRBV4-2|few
CASSQVEGEYSPLHF
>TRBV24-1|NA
CATSDPSGGVQGYTF
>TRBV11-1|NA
CASSGLVGGSYEQYF
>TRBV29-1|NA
CSVAPGQGNGYTF
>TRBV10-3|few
CAIRTSGGVYEQYF
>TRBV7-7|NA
CASSQGLRGTDTQYF
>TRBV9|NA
CASSGDRAETQYF
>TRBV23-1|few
CALLSRGQETQYF
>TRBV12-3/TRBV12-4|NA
CASSSSGTNYGYTF
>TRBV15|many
CATSRGTEDGYTF
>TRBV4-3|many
CASSQEGRVEQFF
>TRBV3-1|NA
CASSQDWGLAGGRGPNEQFF
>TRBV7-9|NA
CASSLAREVHEQYF
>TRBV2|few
CASRFPAGGVFTDTQYF
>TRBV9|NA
CASSPQTGDKGYTF
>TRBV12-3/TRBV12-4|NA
CASKPMVGGGGTDTQYF
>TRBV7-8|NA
CASSSRGRGGPKNTGELFF
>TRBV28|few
CASSFGAFEGETQYF
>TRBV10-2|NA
CASRKGLAGTYEQYF
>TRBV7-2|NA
CASSLLRGRSESPLHF
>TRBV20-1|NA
CSARVPGTLPPLHF
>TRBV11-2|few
CASSSDRARTGELFF
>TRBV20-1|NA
CSAREGGYTDTQYF
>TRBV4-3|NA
CASSLGTSGTSGNEQFF
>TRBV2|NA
CASSREREKLFF
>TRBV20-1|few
CSASGAYNEQFF
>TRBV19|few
CASSPDSYNEQFF
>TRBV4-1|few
CASSHEGFNEQFF